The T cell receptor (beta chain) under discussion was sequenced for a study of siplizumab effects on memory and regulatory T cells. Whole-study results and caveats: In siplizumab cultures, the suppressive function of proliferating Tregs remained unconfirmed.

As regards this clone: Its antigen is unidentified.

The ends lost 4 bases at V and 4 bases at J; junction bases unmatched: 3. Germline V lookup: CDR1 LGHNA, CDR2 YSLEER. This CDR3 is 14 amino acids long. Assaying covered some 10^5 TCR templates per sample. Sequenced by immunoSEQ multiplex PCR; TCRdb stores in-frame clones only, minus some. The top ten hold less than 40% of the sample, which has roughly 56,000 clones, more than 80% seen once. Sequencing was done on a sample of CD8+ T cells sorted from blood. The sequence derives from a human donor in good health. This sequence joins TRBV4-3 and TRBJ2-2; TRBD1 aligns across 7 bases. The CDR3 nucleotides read TGCGCCAGCAGCCGTTCAGGGGGCACCGGGGAGCTGTTTTTT. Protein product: CASSRSGGTGELFF.